The source of this TCR beta chain is a study of blood T cell repertoires in COVID-19. Looking at the study overall: The cDNA or gDNA used as material had been derived from T cells, B-cell-depleted T cells, or PBMCs.

After removal of 0 bases from V and 6 bases from J, the junction contained 6 bases not matched to a gene. The CDR3 has 15 residues. Germline CDR1 reads SGHRS; CDR2 reads YFSETQ. Authors' processing steps: Amplification with reference gene primers provided the estimates of nucleated cell counts. Here immunoSEQ multiplex PCR was the method, and the copy in TCRdb shows in-frame clones only, minus some. D and trimming were read from the DNA, whereas the V and J calls and clone size are those reported in that table. Seen here are 150,000 or so clones, 85% observed once, and the top ten hold roughly 2.9%. The sequenced material came from peripheral blood. V gene TRBV5-1 combines with J gene TRBJ2-3; 8 bases match TRBD1. The source is a woman in her 40s with active or convalescent COVID-19. The CDR3, as DNA: TGCGCCAGCAGCTTGGGACAGGGGCTCCTGGATACGCAGTATTTT. Protein product: CASSLGQGLLDTQYF.